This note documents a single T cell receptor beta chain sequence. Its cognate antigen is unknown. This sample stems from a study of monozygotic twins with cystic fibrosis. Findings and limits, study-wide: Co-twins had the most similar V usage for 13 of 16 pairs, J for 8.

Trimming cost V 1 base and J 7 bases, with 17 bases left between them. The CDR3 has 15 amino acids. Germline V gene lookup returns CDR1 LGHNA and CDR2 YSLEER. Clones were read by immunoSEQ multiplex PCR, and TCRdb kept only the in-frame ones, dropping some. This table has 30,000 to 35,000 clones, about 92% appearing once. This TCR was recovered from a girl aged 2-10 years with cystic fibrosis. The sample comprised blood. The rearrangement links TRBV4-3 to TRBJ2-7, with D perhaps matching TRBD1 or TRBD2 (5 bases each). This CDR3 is CASSQGQTGREEQYF. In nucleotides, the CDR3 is TGCGCCAGCAGCCAAGGGCAGACGGGACGAGAGGAGCAGTACTTC.